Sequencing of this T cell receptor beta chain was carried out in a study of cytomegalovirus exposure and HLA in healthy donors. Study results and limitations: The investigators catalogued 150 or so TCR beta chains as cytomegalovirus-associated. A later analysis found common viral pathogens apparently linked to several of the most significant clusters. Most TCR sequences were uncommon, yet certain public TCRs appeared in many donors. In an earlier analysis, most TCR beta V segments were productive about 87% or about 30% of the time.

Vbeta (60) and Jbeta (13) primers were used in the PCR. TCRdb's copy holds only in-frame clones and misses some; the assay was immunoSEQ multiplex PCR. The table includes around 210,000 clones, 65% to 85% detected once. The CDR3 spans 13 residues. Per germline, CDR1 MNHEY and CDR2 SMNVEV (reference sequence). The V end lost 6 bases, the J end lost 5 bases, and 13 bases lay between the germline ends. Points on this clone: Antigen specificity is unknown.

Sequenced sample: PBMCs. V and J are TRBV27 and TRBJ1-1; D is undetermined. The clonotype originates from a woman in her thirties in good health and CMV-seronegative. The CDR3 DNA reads TGTGCCAGCAGGAAGGGAGCGGGGACTGAAGCTTTCTTT. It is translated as CASRKGAGTEAFF.